This T cell receptor beta chain was sequenced in a study of OX40 agonist ivuxolimab in advanced cancers. Study summary: Ivuxolimab, which patients received intravenously every 2 weeks, was dosed at 0.01 to 10 mg/kg.

The CDR3 is 19 amino acids. J gave up 3 bases and V 2 bases, and 16 bases lay outside the gene matches. The germline V gene has CDR1 MNHNS and CDR2 SASEGT. Profiling relied on immunoSEQ multiplex PCR, and the TCRdb table lists in-frame clones only, not all of them. The sample holds around 83,000 clones, 84% seen once. Anyone with autoimmune disease history or systemic immunosuppression was excluded. General study points: Blood T cells, both CD4+ and CD8+, expanded clonally by week 6 at 0.1 to 3.0 mg/kg. On average, CD8+ T cells showed a greater number of expanded clones than CD4+.

As for this clone: Its antigen remains unknown.

The chain combines TRBV6-1 with TRBJ2-7; 10 bases agree with TRBD2. The receptor was isolated from an adult with an advanced solid tumor such as melanoma, head and neck, liver or kidney cancer. Specimen: CD4+ or CD8+ T cells sorted from blood, collected in a trial of the OX40 agonist ivuxolimab. CDR3: CASSERSVPSGLARYEQYF. The CDR3 coding sequence is TGTGCCAGCAGTGAACGGTCAGTTCCCTCGGGACTAGCGCGCTACGAGCAGTACTTC.